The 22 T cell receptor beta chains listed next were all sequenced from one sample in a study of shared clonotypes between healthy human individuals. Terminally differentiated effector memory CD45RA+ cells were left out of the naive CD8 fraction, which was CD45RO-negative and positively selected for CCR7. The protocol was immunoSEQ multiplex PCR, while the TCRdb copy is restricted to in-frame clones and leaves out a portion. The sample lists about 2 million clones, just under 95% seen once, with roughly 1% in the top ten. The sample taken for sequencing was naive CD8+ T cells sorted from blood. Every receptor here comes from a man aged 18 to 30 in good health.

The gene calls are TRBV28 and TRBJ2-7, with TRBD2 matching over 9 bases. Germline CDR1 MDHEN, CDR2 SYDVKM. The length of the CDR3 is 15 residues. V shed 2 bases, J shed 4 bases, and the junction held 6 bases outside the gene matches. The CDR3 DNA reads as TGTGCCAGCAGTTTAGTGCGGGAGGGGCCGTACGAGCAGTACTTC. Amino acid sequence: CASSLVREGPYEQYF.

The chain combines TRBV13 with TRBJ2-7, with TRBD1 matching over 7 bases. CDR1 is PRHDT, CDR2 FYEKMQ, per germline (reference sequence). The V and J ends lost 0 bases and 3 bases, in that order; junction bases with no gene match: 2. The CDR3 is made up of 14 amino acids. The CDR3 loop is CASSLGQGFYEQYF. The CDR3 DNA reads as TGTGCCAGCAGCTTAGGACAGGGGTTCTACGAGCAGTACTTC.

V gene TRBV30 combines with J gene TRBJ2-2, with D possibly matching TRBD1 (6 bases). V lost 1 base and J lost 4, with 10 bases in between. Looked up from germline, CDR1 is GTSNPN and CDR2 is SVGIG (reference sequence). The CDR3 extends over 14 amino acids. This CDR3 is CAWSGVGATGELFF. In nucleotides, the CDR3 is TGTGCCTGGAGTGGAGTGGGGGCCACCGGGGAGCTGTTTTTT.

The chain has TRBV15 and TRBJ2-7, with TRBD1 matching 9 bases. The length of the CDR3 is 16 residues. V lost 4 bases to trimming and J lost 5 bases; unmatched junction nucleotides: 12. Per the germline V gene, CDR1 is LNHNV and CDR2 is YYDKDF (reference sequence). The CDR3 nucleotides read TGTGCCACCAGCATAGGTGGTTGGGACAGGGACCACGAGCAGTACTTC. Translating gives CATSIGGWDRDHEQYF.

CDR3: CASSHVWGTYEQYF. As DNA, the CDR3 is TGCGCCAGCAGCCACGTTTGGGGGACTTACGAGCAGTACTTC. The J gene is TRBJ2-7, the V gene TRBV4-1; D is possibly TRBD2 (6 bases). CDR3 size: 14 residues. V lost 3 bases to trimming and J lost 4 bases, with 13 bases between them. Germline-derived CDR1 and CDR2 are MGHRA and YSYEKL.

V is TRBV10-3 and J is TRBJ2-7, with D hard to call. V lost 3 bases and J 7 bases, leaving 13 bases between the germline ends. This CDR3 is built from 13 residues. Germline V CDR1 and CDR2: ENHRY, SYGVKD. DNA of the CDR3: TGTGCCATCAGTGACCCCGCACGCTGGGAGCAGTACTTC. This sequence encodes CAISDPARWEQYF.

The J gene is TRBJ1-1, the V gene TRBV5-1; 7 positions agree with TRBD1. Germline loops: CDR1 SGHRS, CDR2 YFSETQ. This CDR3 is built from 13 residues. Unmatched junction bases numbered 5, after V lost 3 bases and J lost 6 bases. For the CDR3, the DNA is TGCGCCAGCAGCTATCGACAGGGACCTGAAGCTTTCTTT. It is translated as CASSYRQGPEAFF.

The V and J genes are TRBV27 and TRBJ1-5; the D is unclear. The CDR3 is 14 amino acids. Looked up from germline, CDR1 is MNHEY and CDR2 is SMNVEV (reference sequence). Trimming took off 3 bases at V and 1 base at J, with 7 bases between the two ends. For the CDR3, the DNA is TGTGCCAGCAGTTTTGGCCAGAGCAATCAGCCCCAGCATTTT. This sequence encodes CASSFGQSNQPQHF.

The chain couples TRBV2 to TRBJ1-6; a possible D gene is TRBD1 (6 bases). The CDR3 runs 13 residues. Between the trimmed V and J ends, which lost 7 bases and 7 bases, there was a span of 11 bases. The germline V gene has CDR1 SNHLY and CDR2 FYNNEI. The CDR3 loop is CASTGGGNSPLHF. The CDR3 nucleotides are TGTGCCAGCACCGGAGGGGGGAATTCACCCCTCCACTTT.

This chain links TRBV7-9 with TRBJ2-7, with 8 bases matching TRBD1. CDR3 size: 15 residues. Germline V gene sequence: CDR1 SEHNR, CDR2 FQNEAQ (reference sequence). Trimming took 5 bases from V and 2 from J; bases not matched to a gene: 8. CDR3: CASSQTGEVTYEQYF. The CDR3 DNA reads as TGTGCCAGCAGCCAGACAGGGGAAGTAACCTACGAGCAGTACTTC.

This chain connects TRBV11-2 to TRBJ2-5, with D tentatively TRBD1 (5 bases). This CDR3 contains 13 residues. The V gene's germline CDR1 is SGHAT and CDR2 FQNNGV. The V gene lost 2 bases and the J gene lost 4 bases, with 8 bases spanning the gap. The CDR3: CASSLSRVETQYF. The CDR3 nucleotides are TGTGCCAGCAGCTTATCCAGGGTAGAGACCCAGTACTTC. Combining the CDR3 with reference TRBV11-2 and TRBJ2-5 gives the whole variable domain EAGVAQSPRYKIIEKRQSVAFWCNPISGHATLYWYQQILGQGPKLLIQFQNNGVVDDSQLPKDRFSAERLKGVDSTLKIQPAKLEDSAVYLCASSLSRVETQYFGPGTRLLVL.

CDR3: CASSYFVRGEETQYF. CDR3 sequence (DNA): TGTGCCAGCAGTTACTTCGTTAGGGGGGAAGAGACCCAGTACTTC. This sequence joins TRBV6-5 and TRBJ2-5; D tentatively reads TRBD1 or TRBD2 (6 bases each). The germline CDR1 and CDR2 sequences are MNHEY and SVGAGI. V lost 1 base to trimming and J lost 3 bases, with 12 bases between them. The CDR3 length is 15 residues.

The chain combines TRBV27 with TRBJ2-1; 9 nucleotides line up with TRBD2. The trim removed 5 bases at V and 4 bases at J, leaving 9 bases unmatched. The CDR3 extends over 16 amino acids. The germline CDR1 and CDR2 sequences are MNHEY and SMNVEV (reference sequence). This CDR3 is CASSPLGAGGYNEQFF. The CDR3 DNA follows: TGTGCCAGCAGTCCCCTGGGGGCGGGGGGGTACAATGAGCAGTTCTTC.

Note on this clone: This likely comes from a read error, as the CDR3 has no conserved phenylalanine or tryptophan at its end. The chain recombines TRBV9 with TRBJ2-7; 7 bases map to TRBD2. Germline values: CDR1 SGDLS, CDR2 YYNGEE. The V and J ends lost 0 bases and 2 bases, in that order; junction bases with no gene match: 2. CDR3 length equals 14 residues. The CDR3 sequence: CASSVGGGTYEQYL. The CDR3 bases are TGTGCCAGCAGCGTAGGGGGAGGGACCTACGAGCAGTACCTC.

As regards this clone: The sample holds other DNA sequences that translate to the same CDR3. The CDR3 nucleotides read TGTGCCAGCAGCTGGGACGGATCCTACGAGCAGTACTTC. Its protein is CASSWDGSYEQYF. The rearrangement links TRBV11-2 to TRBJ2-7; either TRBD1 or TRBD2 may supply D (5 bases each). In germline, CDR1 is SGHAT, CDR2 FQNNGV. There are 13 residues in the CDR3. V dropped 4 bases and J dropped 1 base, with 8 bases sitting between them.

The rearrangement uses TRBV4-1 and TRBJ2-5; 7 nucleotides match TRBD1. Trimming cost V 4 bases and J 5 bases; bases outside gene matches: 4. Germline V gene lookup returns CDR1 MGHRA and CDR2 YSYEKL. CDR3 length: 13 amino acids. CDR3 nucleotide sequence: TGCGCCAGCAGCCCGGACAGGTGGGAGACCCAGTACTTC. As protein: CASSPDRWETQYF.

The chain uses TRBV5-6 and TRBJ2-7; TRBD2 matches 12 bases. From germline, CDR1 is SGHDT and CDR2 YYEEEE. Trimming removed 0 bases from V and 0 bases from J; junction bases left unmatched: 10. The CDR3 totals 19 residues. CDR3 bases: TGTGCCAGCAGCTTGGTACTAGCGGGAGGAGCCTATCTCTCCTACGAGCAGTACTTC. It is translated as CASSLVLAGGAYLSYEQYF.

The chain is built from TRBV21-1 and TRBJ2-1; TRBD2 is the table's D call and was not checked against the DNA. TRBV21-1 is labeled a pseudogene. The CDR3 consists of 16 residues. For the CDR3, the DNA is TGTGCCAGCACCCGTAGCGGGGGATTCTGCTACAATGAGCAGTTCTTC. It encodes CASTRSGGFCYNEQFF.

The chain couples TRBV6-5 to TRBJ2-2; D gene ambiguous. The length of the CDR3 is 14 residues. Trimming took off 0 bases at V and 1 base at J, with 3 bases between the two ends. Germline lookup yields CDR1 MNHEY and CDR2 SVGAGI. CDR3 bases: TGTGCCAGCAGTTACTCGAAGAACACCGGGGAGCTGTTTTTT. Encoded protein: CASSYSKNTGELFF.

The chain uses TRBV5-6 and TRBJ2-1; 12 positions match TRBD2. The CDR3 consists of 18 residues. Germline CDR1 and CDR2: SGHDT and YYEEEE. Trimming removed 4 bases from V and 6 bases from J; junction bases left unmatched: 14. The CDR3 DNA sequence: TGTGCCAGCAGCCCTTGGACTAGCGGGGCCTTTTTATCCAATGAGCAGTTCTTC. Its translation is CASSPWTSGAFLSNEQFF.

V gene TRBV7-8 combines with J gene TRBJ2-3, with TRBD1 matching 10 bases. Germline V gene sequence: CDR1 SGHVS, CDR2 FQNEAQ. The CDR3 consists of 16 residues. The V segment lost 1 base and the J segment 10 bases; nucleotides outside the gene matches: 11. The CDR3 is CASSLDYRDRGLAQYF. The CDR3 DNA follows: TGTGCCAGCAGCTTAGACTACCGGGACAGGGGATTGGCGCAGTATTTT.

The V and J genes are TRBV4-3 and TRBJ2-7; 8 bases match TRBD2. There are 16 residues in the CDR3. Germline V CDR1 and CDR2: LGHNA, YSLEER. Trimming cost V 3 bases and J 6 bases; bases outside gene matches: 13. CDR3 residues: CASSQGEGLVAGEQYF. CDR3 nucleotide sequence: TGCGCCAGCAGCCAGGGGGAGGGACTAGTCGCAGGCGAGCAGTACTTC.